The present entry profiles one TCR beta chain with its context. The authors' processing: Amplification from reference gene primers served as the basis for estimated nucleated cell counts. Some clones are missing from TCRdb's copy, which holds only in-frame ones; the method was immunoSEQ multiplex PCR. The D gene and trimming were derived from the DNA, and the V and J assignments and clone size from that table. The table includes under 200,000 clones, around 77% detected once. This sample is drawn from a study of blood T cell repertoires in COVID-19. Across the study: The United States, Italy and Spain provided the acute and convalescent COVID-19 samples. PBMCs, B-cell-depleted T cells, or T cells provided the cDNA or gDNA that made up the material.

The TCR was taken from a man in his 70s with active or convalescent COVID-19. The sample comprised peripheral blood.

CDR3 DNA sequence: TGTGCCAGCAGCTCCCGGGACAAGACCGGACCTACCAACTACGAGCAGTACTTC. Translating gives CASSSRDKTGPTNYEQYF. The gene calls are TRBV7-9 and TRBJ2-7, with TRBD1 as a possible D gene (6 bases). This CDR3 has 18 residues. Germline V gene lookup returns CDR1 SEHNR and CDR2 FQNEAQ (reference sequence). V was pared by 4 bases and J by 3 bases, with 25 bases between.